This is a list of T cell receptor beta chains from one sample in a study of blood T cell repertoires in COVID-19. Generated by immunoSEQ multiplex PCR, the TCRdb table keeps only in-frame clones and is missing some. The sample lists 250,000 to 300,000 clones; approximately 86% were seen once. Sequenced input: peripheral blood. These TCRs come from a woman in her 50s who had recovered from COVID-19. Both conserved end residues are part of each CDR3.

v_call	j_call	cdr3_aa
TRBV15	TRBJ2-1	CATSRDGGRDEQFF
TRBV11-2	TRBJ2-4	CASSSGLPIAKNIQYF
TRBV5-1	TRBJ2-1	CASSGTVYNEQFF
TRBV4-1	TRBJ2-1	CASSQGAGGYNEQFF
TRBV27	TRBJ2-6	CASSRGQGKPGANVLTF
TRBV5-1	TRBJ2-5	CASSLSGSETQYF
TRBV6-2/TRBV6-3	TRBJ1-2	CASSLFRQVLDGYTF
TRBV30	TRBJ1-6	CAWTGTRWNSPLHF
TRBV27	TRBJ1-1	CASYPNPGEAFF
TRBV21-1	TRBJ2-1	CASSKERSSPYNEQFF
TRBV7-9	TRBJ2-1	CASSRSGGRTLNEQFF
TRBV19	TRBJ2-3	CASSSRQFQNSDTQYF
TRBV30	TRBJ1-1	CAWSKGQLGTEAFF
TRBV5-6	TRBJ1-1	CASSLQMNTEAFF